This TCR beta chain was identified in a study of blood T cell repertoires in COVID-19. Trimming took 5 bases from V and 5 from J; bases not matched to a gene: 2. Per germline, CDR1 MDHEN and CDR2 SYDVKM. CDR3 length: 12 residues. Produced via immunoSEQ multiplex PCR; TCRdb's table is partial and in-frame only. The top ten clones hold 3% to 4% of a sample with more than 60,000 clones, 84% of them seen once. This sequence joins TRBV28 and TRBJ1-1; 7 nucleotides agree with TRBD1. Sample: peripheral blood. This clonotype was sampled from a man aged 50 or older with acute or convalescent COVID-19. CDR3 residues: CASSLQGTEAFF. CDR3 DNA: TGTGCCAGCAGTCTACAGGGGACTGAAGCTTTCTTT.